The 13 T cell receptor beta chains in this list originate from one sample, sequenced in a study of blood T cell repertoires in COVID-19. Produced via immunoSEQ multiplex PCR; TCRdb's table is partial and in-frame only. Of some 670,000 clones in the sample, about 87% were seen once. Sequencing was performed on peripheral blood. The origin of the receptors is a woman aged 18 to 35 with acute or convalescent COVID-19.

The J gene is TRBJ1-1, the V gene TRBV3-1 (or the pseudogene TRBV3-2); a possible D gene is TRBD1 (5 bases). Germline CDR1 is LGHDT and CDR2 is YNNKEL (reference sequence). V dropped 2 bases and J dropped 2 bases, with 21 bases sitting between them. This CDR3 has 18 amino acids. The DNA for the CDR3 is TGTGCCAGCAGCCAAAAACCCGGGTGGGGCGCAATCAACACTGAAGCTTTCTTT. This translates into CASSQKPGWGAINTEAFF.

The rearrangement joins TRBV5-1 to TRBJ2-2; 9 nucleotides match TRBD2. The CDR3 extends over 17 amino acids. With V trimmed by 0 bases and J by 4 bases, 7 bases remained unmatched. CDR1 is SGHRS and CDR2 is YFSETQ in the germline V gene. CDR3 amino acids: CASSLVASGVSTGELFF. The CDR3 DNA is TGCGCCAGCAGCTTGGTTGCTAGCGGGGTTAGCACCGGGGAGCTGTTTTTT. Full variable domain (outside the CDR3, taken from reference TRBV5-1 and TRBJ2-2): KAGVTQTPRYLIKTRGQQVTLSCSPISGHRSVSWYQQTPGQGLQFLFEYFSETQRNKGNFPGRFSGRQFSNSRSEMNVSTLELGDSALYLCASSLVASGVSTGELFFGEGSRLTVL.

The chain employs TRBV24-1 and TRBJ1-6; TRBD1 might be the D (6 bases). Trimming shortened V by 10 bases and J by 7 bases, and 13 bases separated the two germline ends. Germline V gene sequence: CDR1 KGHDR, CDR2 SFDVKD. The CDR3 sequence is 13 residues long. Here the CDR3 reads CATTSGANSPLHF. The CDR3 DNA reads TGTGCCACAACCTCAGGGGCCAATTCACCCCTCCACTTT.

The CDR3 DNA is TGCGCCAGCAGCCGGTTAATGACAGGGCTATACACTGAAGCTTTCTTT. It specifies CASSRLMTGLYTEAFF. The genes are TRBV4-1 and TRBJ1-1; 7 nucleotides agree with TRBD1. Trimming at V came to 4 bases and at J to 3 bases, leaving 11 bases not matched to a gene. Germline CDR1 reads MGHRA; CDR2 reads YSYEKL. This CDR3 region has 16 residues.

The gene calls are TRBV7-2 and TRBJ2-7; 11 nucleotides match TRBD1. The CDR3 is 14 amino acids. Germline lookup yields CDR1 SGHTA and CDR2 FQGNSA. V lost 7 bases, J lost 6 bases, and 8 bases stayed unmatched. This CDR3 reads CASTRTGGAIEQYF. CDR3 nucleotides: TGTGCCAGCACCCGGACAGGGGGCGCGATCGAGCAGTACTTC.

This chain links TRBV6-2 or TRBV6-3 with TRBJ1-2; D is undetermined. V shed 6 bases and J shed 8 bases, with 13 bases lying between them. The CDR3 length is 12 residues. The germline V gene encodes CDR1 MNHEY and CDR2 SVGEGT. DNA of the CDR3: TGTGCCAGCAGCCCCCTGGCGGGAGGCTACACCTTC. It encodes CASSPLAGGYTF.

V is TRBV2 and J is TRBJ2-1, with a tentative D call TRBD2 (6 bases). Between the trimmed V and J ends, which lost 8 bases and 4 bases, there was a span of 12 bases. This CDR3 contains 13 residues. The V gene's germline CDR1 is SNHLY and CDR2 FYNNEI. The chain's CDR3 is CASGSREYNEQFF. The DNA for the CDR3 is TGTGCCAGCGGGTCTCGGGAGTACAATGAGCAGTTCTTC.

The chain employs TRBV2 and TRBJ1-2; D gene unclear. The CDR3 has 15 amino acids. Germline V gives CDR1 SNHLY, CDR2 FYNNEI. V was shortened by 2 bases and J by 3 bases, with 13 bases between the two germline ends. CDR3 protein: CASSESPEYYYGYTF. In nucleotides, the CDR3 is TGTGCCAGCAGTGAATCTCCCGAGTATTACTATGGCTACACCTTC. Variable domain in full (rest from reference TRBV2 and TRBJ1-2): EPEVTQTPSHQVTQMGQEVILRCVPISNHLYFYWYRQILGQKVEFLVSFYNNEISEKSEIFDDQFSVERPDGSNFTLKIRSTKLEDSAMYFCASSESPEYYYGYTFGSGTRLTVV.

This clone has a single count. The chain combines TRBV3-1 (or the pseudogene TRBV3-2) with TRBJ1-2, with D hard to call. Deletions cut 0 bases from V and 7 bases from J, with 12 bases between. Germline V gives CDR1 LGHDT, CDR2 YNNKEL (reference sequence). This CDR3 spans 14 amino acids. The CDR3 protein is CASSQEGRAGGYTF. The CDR3 region has the DNA TGTGCCAGCAGCCAAGAGGGGAGAGCTGGTGGCTACACCTTC.

The CDR3 sequence is CASSLGSGGSDTQYF. CDR3 DNA sequence: TGCGCCAGCAGCTTGGGTAGCGGGGGTTCCGATACGCAGTATTTT. The chain carries TRBV5-1 and TRBJ2-3; TRBD2 matches at 9 bases. Germline loops: CDR1 SGHRS, CDR2 YFSETQ. With 0 bases clipped from V and 6 bases from J, the junction kept 5 bases outside the gene matches. CDR3 size: 15 residues. Supplemented by reference TRBV5-1 and TRBJ2-3, the full variable domain reads KAGVTQTPRYLIKTRGQQVTLSCSPISGHRSVSWYQQTPGQGLQFLFEYFSETQRNKGNFPGRFSGRQFSNSRSEMNVSTLELGDSALYLCASSLGSGGSDTQYFGPGTRLTVL.

The chain uses TRBV28 and TRBJ1-2; D possibly corresponds to TRBD1 (5 bases). Looked up from germline, CDR1 is MDHEN and CDR2 is SYDVKM. The CDR3 length is 14 residues. V was clipped by 3 bases and J by 4 bases, with 12 bases between them. CDR3 nucleotides: TGTGCCAGCAGTTTTGCAGCAGGGCTCTATGGCTACACCTTC. Its translation is CASSFAAGLYGYTF.

This chain links TRBV11-2 with TRBJ1-2, with D maybe TRBD1 (5 bases). The germline CDR1 and CDR2 sequences are SGHAT and FQNNGV. This CDR3 has 15 amino acids. V lost 0 bases and J lost 1, with 9 bases in between. The CDR3 region is CASSLDGGSNYGYTF. In nucleotides, the CDR3 is TGTGCCAGCAGCTTAGACGGGGGAAGTAACTATGGCTACACCTTC. The full variable domain, completed using reference TRBV11-2 and TRBJ1-2, is EAGVAQSPRYKIIEKRQSVAFWCNPISGHATLYWYQQILGQGPKLLIQFQNNGVVDDSQLPKDRFSAERLKGVDSTLKIQPAKLEDSAVYLCASSLDGGSNYGYTFGSGTRLTVV.

Concerning this clone itself: One junction end does not reproduce the germline sequence, and a read error may be involved. The chain carries TRBV5-8 and TRBJ1-6; D call uncertain. CDR1 SGHTS and CDR2 YDEGEE come from the germline V gene. This CDR3 has 14 residues. CDR3 protein: CASSLAGYSSPLHF. CDR3 nucleotide sequence: TGTGCCAGCAGCTTGGCGGGGTATAGTTCACCCCTCCACTTT.